The T cell receptor (beta chain) described here comes from a study of cytomegalovirus exposure and HLA in healthy donors (dated by TCRdb to about 2017). About the investigation overall: The 500 to 700 repertoires of the first cohort and the approximately 110 validation repertoires were produced on the same platform, according to a later analysis. The aim of the study was to test whether cataloging public T cell receptors could identify signatures of past pathogen exposure. Along with the approximately 700-subject first cohort, a separate validation cohort of over a hundred different subjects was used. To predict cytomegalovirus infection status, the study combined high-throughput TCR immunosequencing, statistical association of individual TCRs with disease status, and machine learning.

Trimming removed 4 bases from V and 8 bases from J; the gene matches leave 11 bases unexplained. CDR1 and CDR2 are drawn from the germline V gene (reference sequence): SEHNR, FQNEAQ. There are 15 amino acids in the CDR3, from cysteine to phenylalanine inclusive. Solely the CDR3 DNA is kept, with 45 bases framed from the first base. Overall results and qualifications from the work: The study listed 150 to 200 TCR beta chains as associated with cytomegalovirus. Three of the identified cytomegalovirus-associated TCR beta chains were confirmed in vitro to be specific for cytomegalovirus antigens. A later analysis found that TCRs clustered in the first cohort also tended to co-occur in the roughly 120 validation repertoires, with 94% of cluster scores above 0. Most TCR sequences were observed very rarely across donors, whereas some public TCRs were present in many individuals. The classifier was reported to diagnose cytomegalovirus status with high specificity and sensitivity in both the original and validation cohorts. The authors suggested that the approach could potentially be generalized to other disease states and immunological phenotypes. The validation cohort had no HLA typing available for a later analysis, so co-occurrence within that cohort was assessed over all 130 or so repertoires.

This clone was seen a handful of times. This receptor's antigen is unknown. No much larger clonotype is one base removed from it; base qualities were not supplied. The donors belonged to the validation cohort of 120 subjects, which was separate from the approximately 700-subject first cohort. The protocol used for the library was the immunoSEQ multiplex PCR assay. On the study's bioinformatics: A statistical classification framework was built for diagnosing cytomegalovirus status from the catalog of TCR beta chain sequences. TCRdb took over this immuneACCESS table, retaining in-frame rearrangements with V and J assigned. Such tables are incomplete; in checked studies, under half of the missing clones stem from an unresolved V gene, and the remainder is unexplained. Clone size and V and J calls were adopted from that table, with D and trimming inferred from the DNA. The sample yields around 160,000 clones; 88% were counted once. The top ten hold approximately 3% of the sample.

This sequence originates from a man aged 18 to 30 in good health and CMV-seronegative. The chain employs TRBV7-9 and TRBJ2-7; 10 junctional bases match TRBD2. The specimen was PBMCs. The nucleotides are TGTGCCAGCAGCTACCAGGGAGCTAGCGGGAGAAAGCAGTACTTC. Its product reads: CASSYQGASGRKQYF.